A selection of T cell receptor beta chains follows, all from one sample in a study of control samples from healthy donors and cancer patients. Profiled with immunoSEQ multiplex PCR; TCRdb holds only in-frame clones, not every one. The table has roughly 130,000 clones, nearly 90% seen once. The sequenced material came from blood. The source is a man aged 45-60 years in good health. The CDR3 runs from the conserved cysteine through the conserved F or W. The D gene is left open where the match is weak. Part of the rows lack a size; the others show once, few, many or a class for expanded clones.

v_gene	j_gene	abundance	d_gene	CDR3aa	CDR3nt
TRBV28	TRBJ1-5	.	.	CASIGQTNQPQHF	TGTGCCAGCATTGGGCAGACAAATCAGCCCCAGCATTTT
TRBV19	TRBJ1-3	.	TRBD1	CASRLRDSSGNTIYF	TGTGCCAGTAGACTTCGGGACAGCTCTGGAAACACCATATATTTT
TRBV3-1/TRBV3-2	TRBJ2-5	.	TRBD1	CASSQGPGQSQETQYF	TGTGCCAGCAGCCAGGGTCCGGGACAGAGTCAAGAGACCCAGTACTTC
TRBV6-4	TRBJ2-1	.	.	CASGYVQINYNEQFF	TGTGCCAGCGGCTACGTTCAGATAAACTACAATGAGCAGTTCTTC
TRBV6-1	TRBJ1-1	once	.	CASSEVWGEAFF	TGTGCCAGCAGTGAAGTTTGGGGAGAAGCTTTCTTT
TRBV10-3	TRBJ2-1	few	.	CAISSGNEQFF	TGTGCCATCAGTTCCGGCAATGAGCAGTTCTTC
TRBV13	TRBJ1-3	few	.	CASSPPPGGGSLLGNTIYF	TGTGCCAGCAGCCCCCCCCCTGGGGGGGGATCTCTTCTCGGAAACACCATATATTTT
TRBV19	TRBJ1-4	.	.	CATRTTSGRGDGEKLFF	TGTGCCACCAGAACAACCTCGGGGAGGGGAGACGGAGAAAAACTGTTTTTT
TRBV28	TRBJ1-2	.	.	CASTTISNTANYGYTF	TGTGCCAGCACCACGATTTCGAACACCGCTAACTATGGCTACACCTTC
TRBV2	TRBJ1-1	.	.	CASSYTSPEAFF	TGTGCCAGCAGTTACACTTCCCCTGAAGCTTTCTTT
TRBV28	TRBJ2-1	.	.	CASSLWGNGQAYNEQFF	TGTGCCAGCAGTTTATGGGGTAACGGGCAGGCGTACAATGAGCAGTTCTTC
TRBV30	TRBJ1-5	.	.	CAWSNGRLGAFGNQPQHF	TGTGCCTGGAGTAATGGTAGGTTAGGGGCGTTTGGCAATCAGCCCCAGCATTTT
TRBV5-5	TRBJ1-5	.	TRBD1	CASSWGGQGSNQPQHF	TGTGCCAGCAGCTGGGGGGGACAGGGGAGCAATCAGCCCCAGCATTTT